These 21 T cell receptor beta chains were all obtained from the same sample, sequenced in a study of blood T cell repertoires in COVID-19. Only in-frame clones appear in the TCRdb table, and some are missing; sequencing was by immunoSEQ multiplex PCR. The sample contains about 220,000 clones, 85% to 90% of which appear only once. The material sequenced was PBMCs or T cells enriched from blood (not recorded which). The receptors shown here come from a woman aged 18-30 years in a cohort exposed to, infected with or recovered from COVID-19 (not recorded which).

The genes are TRBV16 and TRBJ1-3; 7 nucleotides align to TRBD1. The ends lost 1 base at V and 5 bases at J; junction bases unmatched: 5. This CDR3 is built from 15 residues. The germline CDR1 and CDR2 sequences are KGHSY and FQNENV. The CDR3 nucleotides read TGTGCCAGCAGCCAATTCTACAGGGGTCGAAACACCATATATTTT. Its translation: CASSQFYRGRNTIYF.

The chain carries TRBV11-2 and TRBJ2-7; 8 positions match TRBD1. Losses at the gene ends were 1 base for V and 5 bases for J; bases not matched to a gene: 4. There are 14 residues in the CDR3. Germline CDR1 and CDR2: SGHAT and FQNNGV. CDR3 sequence (DNA): TGTGCCAGCAGCTTAGTGACAGGGGTCCACGAGCAGTACTTC. Its translation is CASSLVTGVHEQYF.

The J gene is TRBJ1-4, the V gene TRBV28; D may be TRBD1 (6 bases). The V end was cut by 10 bases, the J end by 4 bases, with 16 bases between. The germline CDR1 and CDR2 sequences are MDHEN and SYDVKM. CDR3 length: 14 amino acids. Here the CDR3 DNA reads TGTGCCACCCACGAGGGGGGGAGTAATGAAAAACTGTTTTTT. Protein product: CATHEGGSNEKLFF.

This chain links TRBV11-2 with TRBJ1-4; 8 bases map to TRBD1. The V and J ends lost 6 bases and 3 bases, in that order; junction bases with no gene match: 9. The CDR3 totals 16 residues. Germline CDR1 is SGHAT and CDR2 is FQNNGV. CDR3 DNA: TGTGCCAGCAGGCCAACAGGGGGGAAGGCTAATGAAAAACTGTTTTTT. Translation gives CASRPTGGKANEKLFF.

In the case of this clone: The identical CDR3 is also encoded by other nucleotide sequences in the sample. The chain is built from TRBV7-3 and TRBJ1-3; D is undetermined. V lost 0 bases, J lost 4 bases, and 10 bases lay in between. The CDR3 sequence is 15 residues long. Germline V gene lookup returns CDR1 SGHTA and CDR2 FQGTGA. CDR3 coding DNA: TGTGCCAGCAGCTTAACCGGAGGGTCGGGAAACACCATATATTTT. It translates to CASSLTGGSGNTIYF. The entire variable domain, with the rest obtained from reference TRBV7-3 and TRBJ1-3, is as follows: GAGVSQTPSNKVTEKGKYVELRCDPISGHTALYWYRQSLGQGPEFLIYFQGTGAADDSGLPNDRFFAVRPEGSVSTLKIQRTERGDSAVYLCASSLTGGSGNTIYFGEGSWLTVV.

The chain combines TRBV5-5 with TRBJ2-2; the match to TRBD2 covers 10 bases. This CDR3 contains 17 residues. Losses at the gene ends were 1 base for V and 0 bases for J; bases not matched to a gene: 3. Germline V gene data show CDR1 as SGHKS and CDR2 as YYEKEE (reference sequence). CDR3 loop: CASSLLAGGANTGELFF. CDR3 nucleotide sequence: TGTGCCAGCAGCTTGTTAGCGGGGGGCGCGAACACCGGGGAGCTGTTTTTT.

The J gene is TRBJ1-5, the V gene TRBV7-8, with D possibly matching TRBD1 (6 bases). Germline V gives CDR1 SGHVS, CDR2 FQNEAQ. The CDR3 contains 16 residues. V lost 2 bases to trimming and J lost 7 bases, with 18 bases between them. The CDR3 nucleotides are TGTGCCAGCAGCTTAACGGAACAGGGACTAGGGCAGCCCCAGCATTTT. This sequence encodes CASSLTEQGLGQPQHF.

The chain employs TRBV11-3 and TRBJ1-1, with a possible D match to TRBD1 (6 bases). The CDR3 has 15 residues. V dropped 6 bases and J dropped 0 bases, with 14 bases sitting between them. Germline V gene data show CDR1 as SGHNT and CDR2 as YENEEA. The DNA for the CDR3 is TGTGCCAGCAGGGCCGGGGGGCTGGTGAACACTGAAGCTTTCTTT. As protein: CASRAGGLVNTEAFF. The variable domain in full, completed from reference TRBV11-3 and TRBJ1-1, reads EAGVVQSPRYKIIEKKQPVAFWCNPISGHNTLYWYLQNLGQGPELLIRYENEEAVDDSQLPKDRFSAERLKGVDSTLKIQPAELGDSAVYLCASRAGGLVNTEAFFGQGTRLTVV.

The V gene is TRBV24-1, the J gene TRBJ2-1; D is perhaps TRBD1 (7 bases). The CDR3 has 13 amino acids. The V end was cut by 10 bases, the J end by 4 bases, with 13 bases between. Germline CDR1 KGHDR, CDR2 SFDVKD. The CDR3 nucleotides read TGTGCCACGGAGGGACAGCAATACAATGAGCAGTTCTTC. Translation: CATEGQQYNEQFF.

CDR3 sequence reads: CSGVAGDEKLFF. Written as DNA, the CDR3 is TGCAGCGGAGTAGCGGGTGATGAAAAACTGTTTTTT. This chain uses TRBV29-1 with TRBJ1-4; D ambiguous. The CDR3 length is 12 residues. The V and J ends lost 7 bases and 6 bases respectively, with 12 bases between them. Germline V gene sequence: CDR1 SQVTM, CDR2 ANQGSEA.

This chain uses TRBV28 with TRBJ1-1; unclear D gene. Trimming removed 8 bases at V and 8 bases at J, with 12 bases between. The CDR3 is made up of 11 amino acids. The V gene's germline CDR1 is MDHEN and CDR2 SYDVKM. CDR3 amino acids: CASHDIFEAFF. CDR3 bases: TGTGCCAGCCACGACATCTTCGAAGCTTTCTTT.

V is TRBV29-1 and J is TRBJ1-5, with TRBD1 matching 11 bases. V trimming: 7 bases; J trimming: 7 bases; junction bases outside the gene matches: 3. Germline CDR1 is SQVTM and CDR2 is ANQGSEA. This CDR3 comprises 12 residues. The CDR3 here is CSAGTGGQPQHF. DNA of the CDR3: TGCAGCGCAGGGACAGGGGGACAGCCCCAGCATTTT.

The rearrangement joins TRBV7-3 to TRBJ2-2; D is unclear. CDR3 size: 14 residues. V dropped 2 bases and J dropped 7 bases, with 11 bases sitting between them. Germline V gene sequence: CDR1 SGHTA, CDR2 FQGTGA. CDR3 DNA: TGTGCCAGCAGCTTATATGGTTCCGGCGGGGAGCTGTTTTTT. This sequence encodes CASSLYGSGGELFF.

The V gene is TRBV2, the J gene TRBJ1-2, with D perhaps TRBD1 (5 bases). The CDR3 is made up of 13 amino acids. Between the trimmed V and J ends, which lost 6 bases and 2 bases, there was a span of 10 bases. Germline V CDR1 and CDR2: SNHLY, FYNNEI. Written as DNA, the CDR3 is TGTGCCAGCAGAGCGGAGGGGAACTATGGCTACACCTTC. Protein: CASRAEGNYGYTF. The full variable domain, with the rest looked up from reference TRBV2 and TRBJ1-2, is EPEVTQTPSHQVTQMGQEVILRCVPISNHLYFYWYRQILGQKVEFLVSFYNNEISEKSEIFDDQFSVERPDGSNFTLKIRSTKLEDSAMYFCASRAEGNYGYTFGSGTRLTVV.

V is TRBV15 and J is TRBJ1-6; tentatively, D is TRBD1 (5 bases). The germline CDR1 and CDR2 sequences are LNHNV and YYDKDF (reference sequence). The ends were cut back, 1 base at V and 9 bases at J, with 13 bases in the middle. The CDR3 runs to 15 residues. The CDR3 DNA follows: TGTGCCACCAGCAGAGCGACAGAAAATTCTTCACCCCTCCACTTT. This codes for CATSRATENSSPLHF.

V gene TRBV5-4 combines with J gene TRBJ1-1, with D possibly being TRBD1 (5 bases). Germline-derived CDR1 and CDR2 are SGHNT and YYREEE (reference sequence). The CDR3 loop spans 15 amino acids. V dropped 7 bases and J dropped 5 bases, with 21 bases sitting between them. CDR3 sequence (DNA): TGTGCCAGCTTCCATGGGACTCCACCTGGGACTGAAGCTTTCTTT. It yields the protein CASFHGTPPGTEAFF.

The chain recombines TRBV3-1 (or the pseudogene TRBV3-2) with TRBJ1-2, with D possibly TRBD1 on 6 matching bases. This CDR3 is built from 14 residues. V dropped 0 bases and J dropped 4 bases, with 9 bases sitting between them. Germline CDR1 is LGHDT and CDR2 is YNNKEL (reference sequence). The CDR3 coding sequence is TGTGCCAGCAGCCAAGACAGGGGCCCCTATGGCTACACCTTC. Its translation: CASSQDRGPYGYTF.

This rearrangement joins TRBV5-6 to TRBJ1-1; unclear D gene. Per germline, CDR1 SGHDT and CDR2 YYEEEE. With 2 bases removed from V and 4 bases from J, the gap between germline ends came to 12 bases. The length of the CDR3 is 14 residues. The CDR3 nucleotides are TGTGCCAGCAGCTTAGGAGCGCGGGGCACTGAAGCTTTCTTT. It codes for CASSLGARGTEAFF. The entire variable domain, with the rest obtained from reference TRBV5-6 and TRBJ1-1, is as follows: DAGVTQSPTHLIKTRGQQVTLRCSPKSGHDTVSWYQQALGQGPQFIFQYYEEEERQRGNFPDRFSGHQFPNYSSELNVNALLLGDSALYLCASSLGARGTEAFFGQGTRLTVV.

The chain combines TRBV12-3 or TRBV12-4 with TRBJ1-1; the match to TRBD1 covers 8 bases. This CDR3 has 13 residues. Unmatched junction bases numbered 6, after V lost 5 bases and J lost 7 bases. The CDR3 here is CASSRTGSDEAFF. As DNA, the CDR3 is TGTGCCAGCAGTCGGACAGGGAGCGATGAAGCTTTCTTT.

The V gene is TRBV12-3 or TRBV12-4, the J gene TRBJ2-5; 9 nucleotides match TRBD2. CDR3 length: 13 amino acids. V trimming: 5 bases; J trimming: 4 bases; junction bases outside the gene matches: 2. The CDR3 DNA is TGTGCCAGCAGTAATAGCGGGGGAGAGACCCAGTACTTC. Its translation is CASSNSGGETQYF.

The chain links TRBV18 to TRBJ1-5, with TRBD1 matching over 8 bases. Trimming removed 6 bases from V and 7 bases from J; junction bases left unmatched: 8. Germline assignment: CDR1 KGHSH and CDR2 LQKENI. This CDR3 region has 14 residues. In nucleotides, the CDR3 is TGTGCCAGCTCCCGGGGAGACAGGGGCCAGCCCCAGCATTTT. Encoded protein: CASSRGDRGQPQHF.